Below, 32 T cell receptor beta chains from the same sample are listed, as sequenced in a study of T cell repertoires in MIS-A myocarditis. Repertoires were generated with immunoSEQ multiplex PCR, while TCRdb's copy carries only in-frame clones and drops some. The repertoire has about 11,000 clones, about 80% of them found once; the top ten carry 29%. Sequences were obtained from right ventricle heart tissue obtained at autopsy. The receptors come from a man younger than 35 with fulminant myocarditis from multisystem inflammatory syndrome in adults (MIS-A) after COVID-19.

In this sample, this clone turned up a few times. The chain carries TRBV5-4 and TRBJ2-1; tentative D call: TRBD2 (5 bases). Germline CDR1 is SGHNT and CDR2 is YYREEE (reference sequence). V was clipped by 2 bases and J by 8 bases, with 8 bases between them. The CDR3 contains 12 residues. The CDR3 loop reads CASSFGGYEQFF. DNA for the CDR3: TGTGCCAGCAGCTTCGGAGGATATGAGCAGTTCTTC.

V gene TRBV27 combines with J gene TRBJ2-1, with a possible D match to TRBD2 (6 bases). The CDR3 is 15 amino acids. Germline V gene data show CDR1 as MNHEY and CDR2 as SMNVEV (reference sequence). V lost 5 bases, J lost 13 bases, and 24 bases lay in between. The chain's CDR3 is CASSLNPMRKRVQFF. The CDR3 bases are TGTGCCAGCAGTCTGAACCCAATGCGAAAGCGGGTTCAGTTCTTC.

The chain joins TRBV11-3 to TRBJ2-7; D is ambiguous. Per the germline V gene, CDR1 is SGHNT and CDR2 is YENEEA. V shed 4 bases and J shed 6 bases, with 10 bases lying between them. The CDR3 runs to 12 residues. The CDR3 DNA is TGTGCCAGCAGCTCGGACGGATTCGAGCAGTACTTC. It encodes CASSSDGFEQYF.

This sequence joins TRBV27 and TRBJ2-1; D gene uncertain. Deletions cut 5 bases from V and 10 bases from J, with 15 bases between. CDR1 and CDR2 from the germline V gene are MNHEY and SMNVEV (reference sequence). The CDR3 consists of 13 residues. The CDR3 DNA is TGTGCCAGCAGTATACGACGAGTTGACGAGCAGTTCTTC. Protein: CASSIRRVDEQFF.

This chain connects TRBV18 to TRBJ2-7, with a possible D match to TRBD1 (5 bases). The CDR3 is 13 residues long. Per germline, CDR1 KGHSH and CDR2 LQKENI. V was shortened by 0 bases and J by 2 bases, with 5 bases between the two germline ends. The CDR3 DNA sequence: TGTGCCAGCTCACCACCCAGGGCCTACGAGCAGTACTTC. Protein: CASSPPRAYEQYF.

The chain links TRBV5-1 to TRBJ2-3; D not certain. V was trimmed by 0 bases and J by 5 bases, leaving 10 bases between them. Germline CDR1 reads SGHRS; CDR2 reads YFSETQ. This CDR3 has 14 amino acids. CDR3 residues: CASSLGENGDTQYF. CDR3 DNA sequence: TGCGCCAGCAGCTTGGGGGAAAACGGAGATACGCAGTATTTT.

The chain couples TRBV28 to TRBJ1-2; 8 positions agree with TRBD1. After removal of 5 bases from V and 5 bases from J, the junction contained 1 base not matched to a gene. The length of the CDR3 is 12 residues. Germline V gene lookup returns CDR1 MDHEN and CDR2 SYDVKM. In nucleotides, the CDR3 is TGTGCCAGCAGTCGACAGGGGTATGGCTACACCTTC. It is translated as CASSRQGYGYTF.

There are a few counts of this clone. The chain recombines TRBV13 with TRBJ1-1, with D tentatively TRBD1 (6 bases). Deletions cut 6 bases from V and 1 base from J, with 21 bases between. The CDR3 is made up of 17 amino acids. CDR1 is PRHDT and CDR2 is FYEKMQ in the germline V gene (reference sequence). CDR3 in DNA: TGTGCCAGCAGGACACGGGGGGGCCAGGGCCCGAACACTGAAGCTTTCTTT. The encoded protein is CASRTRGGQGPNTEAFF.

This chain connects TRBV3-1 (or the pseudogene TRBV3-2) to TRBJ2-4; 11 nucleotides agree with TRBD1. V lost 5 bases and J lost 1; bases outside the gene matches: 7. This CDR3 region has 17 residues. CDR1 LGHDT and CDR2 YNNKEL come from the germline V gene (reference sequence). CDR3 protein: CASSDGTGGSAKNIQYF. Written as DNA, the CDR3 is TGTGCCAGCAGCGACGGGACAGGGGGATCGGCCAAAAACATTCAGTACTTC.

The chain carries TRBV28 and TRBJ1-4; TRBD1 might be the D (5 bases). From germline, CDR1 is MDHEN and CDR2 SYDVKM. Trimming took 4 bases from V and 2 from J, leaving 11 bases between them. This CDR3 contains 15 residues. The CDR3 region is CASSSSGGTNEKLFF. The CDR3 region has the DNA TGTGCCAGCAGTTCCTCGGGGGGGACTAATGAAAAACTGTTTTTT.

J is TRBJ1-4 and V is TRBV15; D is undetermined. Trimming removed 3 bases from V and 6 bases from J, with 11 bases in between. Germline V CDR1 and CDR2: LNHNV, YYDKDF (reference sequence). The CDR3 has 14 residues. CDR3 bases: TGTGCCACCAGCAGTGGCGGGGAGGATGAAAAACTGTTTTTT. Amino acids: CATSSGGEDEKLFF. The full variable domain, its missing parts supplied by reference TRBV15 and TRBJ1-4, is DAMVIQNPRYQVTQFGKPVTLSCSQTLNHNVMYWYQQKSSQAPKLLFHYYDKDFNNEADTPDNFQSRRPNTSFCFLDIRSPGLGDTAMYLCATSSGGEDEKLFFGSGTQLSVL.

V gene TRBV10-1 combines with J gene TRBJ2-2; D is unresolved. Trimming removed 6 bases at V and 0 bases at J, with 8 bases between. CDR3 size: 14 residues. Germline V gene lookup returns CDR1 WNHNN and CDR2 SYGVQD (reference sequence). CDR3 sequence (DNA): TGCGCCAGCAGCCTTCAGGCGAACACCGGGGAGCTGTTTTTT. Amino acid sequence: CASSLQANTGELFF.

The J gene is TRBJ1-6, the V gene TRBV9; TRBD1 might be the D (5 bases). Trimming shortened V by 0 bases and J by 6 bases, and 16 bases separated the two germline ends. Germline V lookup: CDR1 SGDLS, CDR2 YYNGEE. This CDR3 contains 17 residues. CDR3 sequence reads: CASSVGRGGRSNSPLHF. DNA for the CDR3: TGTGCCAGCAGCGTAGGTCGGGGGGGGAGGAGTAATTCACCCCTCCACTTT.

The sample holds a few counts of this clone. The V call is TRBV27, the J call TRBJ1-5, with TRBD1 identical over 7 bases. The CDR3 is 16 residues long. The junction had 7 bases not matched to a gene; V was cut back by 4 bases and J by 1 base. From germline, CDR1 is MNHEY and CDR2 SMNVEV (reference sequence). In DNA form, the CDR3 reads TGTGCCAGCAGTTCCTTAACACAGGGGAGCAATCAGCCCCAGCATTTT. Translation: CASSSLTQGSNQPQHF.

This sequence joins TRBV7-8 and TRBJ1-4; the D gene is possibly TRBD1 (5 bases). Germline V gene lookup returns CDR1 SGHVS and CDR2 FQNEAQ. V lost 3 bases to trimming and J lost 8 bases, with 13 bases between them. CDR3 length: 14 residues. The CDR3 reads CASSFGRGEEKLFF. CDR3 sequence (DNA): TGTGCCAGCAGCTTCGGAAGGGGAGAGGAAAAACTGTTTTTT.

This chain links TRBV14 with TRBJ1-3; D call uncertain. The germline CDR1 and CDR2 sequences are SGHDN and FVKESK. Trimming removed 4 bases from V and 0 bases from J, with 10 bases in between. The CDR3 runs to 15 residues. The CDR3 protein is CASSRVGPSGNTIYF. The CDR3 DNA reads as TGTGCCAGCAGCCGCGTCGGCCCCTCTGGAAACACCATATATTTT. Supplemented by reference TRBV14 and TRBJ1-3, the full variable domain reads EAGVTQFPSHSVIEKGQTVTLRCDPISGHDNLYWYRRVMGKEIKFLLHFVKESKQDESGMPNNRFLAERTGGTYSTLKVQPAELEDSGVYFCASSRVGPSGNTIYFGEGSWLTVV.

The chain carries TRBV5-5 and TRBJ1-2, with 9 nucleotides matching TRBD1. Germline V gene data show CDR1 as SGHKS and CDR2 as YYEKEE (reference sequence). The ends lost 6 bases at V and 7 bases at J; junction bases unmatched: 16. This CDR3 contains 16 residues. In nucleotides, the CDR3 is TGTGCCAGCACCTCGAATCCCTCACAGGGGGCGAGTGGCTACACCTTC. This codes for CASTSNPSQGASGYTF.

The chain links TRBV4-1 to TRBJ1-1; D perhaps matches TRBD1 (5 bases). Germline V gives CDR1 MGHRA, CDR2 YSYEKL. Trimming shortened V by 0 bases and J by 8 bases, and 22 bases separated the two germline ends. This CDR3 has 17 amino acids. CDR3 sequence (DNA): TGCGCCAGCAGCCAAGAATACTCCCGGGGGAGTCCTGCAGAAGCTTTCTTT. The encoded protein is CASSQEYSRGSPAEAFF.

The chain combines TRBV19 with TRBJ2-7; D call uncertain. The CDR3 length is 13 residues. CDR1 and CDR2 from the germline V gene are LNHDA and SQIVND (reference sequence). V lost 2 bases to trimming and J lost 6 bases, with 11 bases between them. CDR3 sequence: CASSIWTESEQYF. CDR3 nucleotide sequence: TGTGCCAGTAGTATATGGACCGAAAGCGAGCAGTACTTC.

The V gene is TRBV9, the J gene TRBJ2-2; TRBD1 aligns across 7 bases. The junction had 3 bases not matched to a gene; V was cut back by 4 bases and J by 6 bases. CDR1 and CDR2 from the germline V gene are SGDLS and YYNGEE. The CDR3 covers 13 residues. The CDR3 sequence: CASSRTGAGELFF. The CDR3, as DNA: TGTGCCAGCAGCCGAACAGGGGCCGGGGAGCTGTTTTTT.

The chain carries TRBV3-1 (or the pseudogene TRBV3-2) and TRBJ1-1, with a weak D call TRBD1 (5 bases). This CDR3 contains 13 residues. Trimming took off 1 base at V and 8 bases at J, with 11 bases between the two ends. Germline loops: CDR1 LGHDT, CDR2 YNNKEL (reference sequence). This chain's CDR3 is CASSQGSGGEAFF. The CDR3 DNA reads TGTGCCAGCAGCCAAGGCAGCGGGGGAGAAGCTTTCTTT.

This chain uses TRBV28 with TRBJ1-1; TRBD1 matches 9 bases. The CDR3 is 15 amino acids. Germline V gives CDR1 MDHEN, CDR2 SYDVKM. The V gene end was trimmed by 4 bases and the J gene end by 11 bases; junction bases not matched to a gene: 14. In nucleotides, the CDR3 is TGTGCCAGCAGTTACCTATCCGGGACAGGGAGTTCTGCTTTCTTT. Amino acid sequence: CASSYLSGTGSSAFF.

The V gene is TRBV19, the J gene TRBJ2-1, with D perhaps matching TRBD1 (6 bases). This CDR3 spans 16 amino acids. Germline V gene data show CDR1 as LNHDA and CDR2 as SQIVND (reference sequence). Trimming cost V 1 base and J 8 bases, with 18 bases left between them. This CDR3 is CASSIGSPNREDEQFF. CDR3 bases: TGTGCCAGTAGTATAGGGTCCCCCAACAGGGAAGATGAGCAGTTCTTC.

The chain's CDR3 is CASSFPRQRDRVVYEQFF. CDR3 coding DNA: TGTGCCAGCAGTTTTCCCCGTCAACGGGACAGGGTGGTCTATGAGCAGTTCTTC. The V gene is TRBV28, the J gene TRBJ2-1; the match to TRBD1 covers 9 bases. Germline assignment: CDR1 MDHEN and CDR2 SYDVKM. The J segment lost 8 bases and the V segment lost 3 bases, leaving 17 bases of the junction unmatched. The CDR3 has 18 residues.

This CDR3 reads CASSYSGTDQPQHF. CDR3 coding DNA: TGTGCCAGCAGCTACTCAGGGACGGATCAGCCCCAGCATTTT. The chain links TRBV28 to TRBJ1-5, with TRBD1 as a possible D gene (5 bases). The CDR3 is 14 residues long. Between the trimmed V and J ends, which lost 6 bases and 5 bases, there was a span of 14 bases. Germline V gene data show CDR1 as MDHEN and CDR2 as SYDVKM.

V and J are TRBV11-1 and TRBJ1-1; perhaps TRBD1 as D (5 bases). Per germline, CDR1 SGHAT and CDR2 FQDESV (reference sequence). Deletions cut 5 bases from V and 10 bases from J, with 20 bases between. The CDR3 is 14 amino acids. CDR3 amino acids: CASSPLGAFSGAFF. CDR3 sequence (DNA): TGTGCCAGCAGCCCCCTCGGGGCGTTTAGTGGAGCTTTCTTT. The full variable domain, completed using reference TRBV11-1 and TRBJ1-1, is EAEVAQSPRYKITEKSQAVAFWCDPISGHATLYWYRQILGQGPELLVQFQDESVVDDSQLPKDRFSAERLKGVDSTLKIQPAELGDSAMYLCASSPLGAFSGAFFGQGTRLTVV.

The gene calls are TRBV7-8 and TRBJ2-1, with D hard to call. Trimming cost V 1 base and J 0 bases, with 10 bases left between them. The germline V gene has CDR1 SGHVS and CDR2 FQNEAQ. The CDR3 contains 16 residues. The CDR3 coding sequence is TGTGCCAGCAGCTTAGGCTGGCAGAGCTCCTACAATGAGCAGTTCTTC. Translated, it gives CASSLGWQSSYNEQFF.

The V and J genes are TRBV28 and TRBJ1-3; D is ambiguous. V was cut by 7 bases and J by 0 bases, with 13 bases left in between. The germline CDR1 and CDR2 sequences are MDHEN and SYDVKM. The CDR3 is 15 residues long. In DNA, the CDR3 is TGTGCCAGCATCCCTTTTAGCCCCTCTGGAAACACCATATATTTT. This codes for CASIPFSPSGNTIYF.

The chain is built from TRBV11-2 and TRBJ2-3; a possible D gene is TRBD1 (6 bases). V was shortened by 4 bases and J by 2 bases, with 19 bases between the two germline ends. The CDR3 has 17 residues. Germline V lookup: CDR1 SGHAT, CDR2 FQNNGV. CDR3 sequence (DNA): TGTGCCAGCAGCTCAACCTTCGACAGGACCTCCACAGATACGCAGTATTTT. Residues: CASSSTFDRTSTDTQYF. The full variable domain, its missing parts supplied by reference TRBV11-2 and TRBJ2-3, is EAGVAQSPRYKIIEKRQSVAFWCNPISGHATLYWYQQILGQGPKLLIQFQNNGVVDDSQLPKDRFSAERLKGVDSTLKIQPAKLEDSAVYLCASSSTFDRTSTDTQYFGPGTRLTVL.

V gene TRBV20-1 combines with J gene TRBJ1-2, with 9 nucleotides matching TRBD1. Germline V gene lookup returns CDR1 DFQATT and CDR2 SNEGSKA (reference sequence). The V and J ends lost 5 bases and 8 bases, in that order; junction bases with no gene match: 3. CDR3 length: 11 amino acids. The CDR3: CSAGTGLGYTF. The CDR3 DNA is TGCAGTGCTGGGACAGGGCTAGGCTACACCTTC.

The rearrangement joins TRBV2 to TRBJ1-2, with 8 bases fitting TRBD1. V trimming: 3 bases; J trimming: 4 bases; junction bases outside the gene matches: 4. The germline V gene has CDR1 SNHLY and CDR2 FYNNEI. The length of the CDR3 is 14 residues. The CDR3 DNA sequence: TGTGCCAGCAGTGAGTGGACAGGGTCCTATGGCTACACCTTC. Encoded protein: CASSEWTGSYGYTF.

The chain links TRBV6-5 to TRBJ2-7; possibly TRBD2 for D (6 bases). The CDR3 covers 14 residues. Germline CDR1 is MNHEY and CDR2 is SVGAGI. V lost 6 bases and J 5 bases, leaving 17 bases between the germline ends. CDR3 DNA sequence: TGTGCCAGCAGATCGGGGGTCTGGGTCGACGAGCAGTACTTC. This gives the protein CASRSGVWVDEQYF.